The rows below give T cell receptor beta chains drawn from one sample of a study of shared T cell receptors in the human thymus. Assay: immunoSEQ multiplex PCR; the TCRdb copy retains only in-frame clones and omits some. The table records hundreds of thousands of clones, around 87% of them present only once. This sample also belongs to another study, concerning human thymus T cells.

The sample was thymocytes. These receptors originate from a boy under three years old with a congenital heart defect. CDR3s include the opening cysteine and the closing phenylalanine or tryptophan. Each record gives: J gene, V gene, CDR3 protein.

TRBJ2-5 TRBV28 CASSLNQQETQYF
TRBJ2-2 TRBV11-2 CASSITPSNTGELFF
TRBJ2-3 TRBV6-5 CASSSSGIPKSDTQYF
TRBJ1-1 TRBV7-9 CASSPAERENTEAFF
TRBJ2-2 TRBV27 CASSFDPGSVGGELFF
TRBJ2-1 TRBV6-6 CASSSSVAGGGNEQFF
TRBJ1-4 TRBV27 CASSLLSRGNEKLFF
TRBJ1-4 TRBV5-1 CASRTGGNEKLFF
TRBJ1-2 TRBV13 CASSPGHGYDYGYTF
TRBJ1-1 TRBV5-5 CASSLLSGRGYGEAFF
TRBJ2-1 TRBV5-1 CASSLDSGGYEQFF
TRBJ2-3 TRBV6-7 CASSSLLGQETDTQYF
TRBJ1-6 TRBV4-3 CASSQDRAYNSPLHF
TRBJ2-5 TRBV27 CASRDRQETQYF
TRBJ2-2 TRBV7-9 CASSPGQANTGELFF
TRBJ2-7 TRBV5-8 CASSNGRGTDEQYF
TRBJ2-3 TRBV5-1 CASSLAEQGLAGVRGQYF
TRBJ1-1 TRBV6-5 CASSSGHMNTEAFF
TRBJ1-6 TRBV4-1 CASSQGSLVLGLKAPLHF
TRBJ2-7 TRBV19 CASSMGTGNAYEQYF
TRBJ2-7 TRBV2 CASSEVVSSREGHEQYF
TRBJ1-2 TRBV6-5 CASSYSGGGSDGYTF
TRBJ1-1 TRBV21-1 CASRRRGGNTEAFF